What follows is one T cell receptor (beta chain) and its context. The table lists this clone with a few counts. Its antigen is unknown. The sample holds no much larger clone one base away, and base qualities are not on file. The CDR3, cysteine through phenylalanine, is 13 amino acids long. Left in the record is the CDR3 DNA by itself, 39 bases read in frame from the first base. CDR1 and CDR2 are drawn from the germline V gene: MDHEN, SYDVKM. From V the trimming removes 7 bases and from J it removes 4 bases, while the gene matches leave 7 bases of the junction unaccounted for. All of the isolated RNA was reverse transcribed with the High Capacity cDNA Reverse Transcription Kit, so expressed TCRB transcripts were sequenced. Deep immunoSEQ sequencing was applied to naive, central memory and regulatory T cell samples, giving an average of roughly 3.5 million total reads per sample. After sorted cells were lysed in RLT buffer, RNA was extracted with DNase-treated RNeasy Micro or Mini kits, with the choice depending on cell number. Each cell subset was processed on its own to prevent cross-contamination, while patient and healthy donor samples were processed together. Using the immunoSEQ multiplex PCR, TCRB sequences were amplified from cDNA into 87-bp fragments spanning the CDR3 region. Amplicons were sequenced on the Illumina HiSeq platform. The authors' analysis ran thus. PCR bias was corrected computationally using synthetic template baselines, and reads within Hamming distance 2 were collapsed, with unmergeable singletons discarded. Reads were aligned to IMGT to assign V, D and J genes, CDR3 length, and insertions or deletions at six rearrangement sites. Within each subset, clonotype counts were normalized to the number of sorted cells before true diversity and Gini coefficients were calculated with the tcR R package. The overlap coefficient, calculated on TCRB nucleotide sequences, was used to measure repertoire sharing. TCRdb obtained this table from immuneACCESS and retained in-frame rearrangements with V and J assigned. These tables miss some clones; where compared with another copy, unresolved V genes account for less than half of the shortfall, and the remainder is unexplained. V and J calls and clone size are those listed in that table; D and trimming were worked out from the DNA. This sample is represented by more than 100,000 clones; roughly 10% of them were singletons. Roughly 0.75% of the sample belongs to the ten largest clones.

The sample is drawn from a study of beta chain features in type 1 diabetes (dated by TCRdb to 2017 to 2018). In terms of the full investigation: Mean age, gender distribution, total cell number and subset yield did not differ between patients and healthy donors. A total of about 110,000,000 sorted cells were examined across all samples, and a strong correlation was observed between cell number per subset and RNA yield. In the study, TCRB repertoires of sorted circulating CD4+ T cell subsets from recently diagnosed type 1 diabetes patients were compared with those of matched healthy donors. Regulatory and stem cell-like memory subsets were obtained from only 8 patients and about 8 healthy donors, while naive and central memory subsets were obtained from all 30 or so donors. The paper's findings and limits, for the study overall: Shorter templates might be favored by PCR, yet because patient and control samples were amplified and corrected together, any such skew would affect both groups equally. At VDJ recombination sites, type 1 diabetes patients had fewer insertions and more deleted nucleotides, which implies abnormalities in thymic rearrangement. Because small numbers of individuals were included in the HLA sub-analyses, any influence of HLA type on TCRB rearrangement was left unresolved. Because cDNA was sequenced instead of genomic DNA, activated cells with high expression could be over-represented, although the groups did not differ in activation or CD3 levels. Type 1 diabetes patients showed a moderate but significant shortening of TCRB CDR3 length in all four CD4+ subsets. Naive, central memory and regulatory TCRB repertoires appeared more similar among patients than among healthy donors.

From each donor, a single peripheral blood sample of about 110 mL on average was drawn into heparinised tubes. Naive, central memory, regulatory and stem cell-like memory CD4+ T cells were sorted on a BD FACSAria II using a panel including CD45RO, CCR7, CD25, CD127, CD95 and CD27. Purity was above 95% for every sorted population. PBMCs were isolated immediately by Lymphoprep density gradient centrifugation and stained directly without culture. To minimize batch effects, samples were stained and sorted in pairs, one healthy donor with one patient per experiment. The chain joins TRBV28 to TRBJ2-7; 7 central nucleotides agree with TRBD2. The sequencing sample was made of central memory CD4+ T cells from blood. The sequence derives from a man between 25 and 39 years old with type 1 diabetes. In nucleotide form, the sequence is TGTGCCAGCACTAGCGGTGGGGGGTACGAGCAGTACTTC. This translates into CASTSGGGYEQYF.